The sequence of this T cell receptor (beta chain) was determined in a study of spatial heterogeneity in lung cancer (dated by TCRdb to the late 2010s). A note on the overall study: Beta-chain transcripts were consistently detected in greater numbers than alpha-chain transcripts, which likely reflects a higher abundance of beta-chain transcripts. In non-small cell lung cancer, the study quantitatively compared TCR alpha and beta repertoires across several tumor regions, matched nontumor lung, and blood. In the raw uncorrected reads, each unique combination of TCR and UMI appeared more than ten times on average. TCR repertoire features were related to nonsynonymous mutation counts determined by whole-exome sequencing of tumor tissue. Both alpha and beta chains were TCR-sequenced in samples taken at surgery, namely 220 tumor regions, around 64 matched nontumor lung samples and about 58 PBMC samples.

Receptor amplification or capture employed 5' RACE. The sequencer listed for this sample is NextSeq 500. To allow correction of PCR and sequencing errors, the TCR library protocol tagged every TCR cDNA molecule with a unique molecular identifier. As for how the authors treated the data: TCR identification, UMI-based error correction and CDR3 extraction were performed with Decombinator tools. TCRs above a frequency of 2 per 1,000, corresponding to the top 1% of the tumor frequency distribution, were defined as expanded. Renyi diversity was calculated using the R vegan package after each repertoire was subsampled 100 times to 5,000 TCRs. CDR3 similarity networks were built from amino acid triplet string-kernel similarity, connecting CDR3s with pairwise similarity above 0.82. TCRdb handled the public reads itself, with Q25 trimming in fastp and clone calling in MiXCR, and kept productive beta chains. Rows with one shared CDR3 protein collapse into an entry with the most common genes and DNA. The V and J calls and clone size are TCRdb's, not the authors'. Recorded for this sample are 60,000 to 65,000 distinct CDR3 sequences; approximately 8.9% of them occurred a single time. Around 16% of the sample is in the top ten clones.

Explained via the paper, the time point label denotes: sample taken at primary tumor resection. Whole RNA extracted from tumor and nontumor lung tissue, or from cryopreserved PBMC samples, was used for TCR sequencing without cell sorting. Samples were obtained from about 69 patients with early-stage, untreated non-small cell lung cancer from the lung TRACERx cohort. Only patients for whom sufficient RNA was available from at least two tumor regions were selected for TCR sequencing. Results and caveats for the whole study, not just this receptor: Ubiquitous expanded tumor TCRs were found in blood more often at tumor resection than at routine follow-up. Confirming at a functional level the hypothesis that regional TCRs recognize regional mutations was considered to require additional single-cell paired TCR alpha and beta sequencing.

In its sample, this clonotype was seen a few times. Its cognate antigen has yet to be identified. It has no much larger one-base neighbor in the sample; base qualities were not kept. The germline V gene encodes CDR1 GTSNPN and CDR2 SVGIG (reference sequence). Trimming removed 8 bases from V and 0 bases from J, leaving 6 bases between the germline ends. The CDR3 runs 11 amino acids, cysteine and phenylalanine included. The read is trimmed to its CDR3 DNA, 33 bases read in frame from base 1. The sample in question was PBMCs, obtained at surgery. The source of this sequence is a female donor with early-stage non-small cell lung cancer. This receptor chain uses TRBV30 and TRBJ2-3; the D gene lacks a confident call. For the CDR3, the sequence is CAGGSTDTQYF. The nucleotide sequence reads as follows: TGTGCCGGTGGCAGCACAGATACGCAGTATTTT.